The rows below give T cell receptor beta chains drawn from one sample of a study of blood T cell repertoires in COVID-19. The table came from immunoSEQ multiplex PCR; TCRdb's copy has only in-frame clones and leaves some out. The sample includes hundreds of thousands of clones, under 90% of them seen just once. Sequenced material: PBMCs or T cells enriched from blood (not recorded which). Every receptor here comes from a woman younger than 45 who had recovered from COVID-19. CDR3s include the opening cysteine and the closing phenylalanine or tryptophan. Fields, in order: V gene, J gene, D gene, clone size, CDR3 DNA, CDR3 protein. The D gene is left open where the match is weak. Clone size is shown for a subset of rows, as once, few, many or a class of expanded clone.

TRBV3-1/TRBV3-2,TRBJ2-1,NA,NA,TGTGCCAGCAGCCAACTGCTGCGGAGCTCCTACAATGAGCAGTTCTTC,CASSQLLRSSYNEQFF
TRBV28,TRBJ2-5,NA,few,TGTGCCAGCAGCTCCCTCGAGTCCACTCAAGAGACCCAGTACTTC,CASSSLESTQETQYF
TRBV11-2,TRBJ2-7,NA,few,TGTGCCAGCAGCTTAGGCACAGGGTACGACTACGAGCAGTACTTC,CASSLGTGYDYEQYF
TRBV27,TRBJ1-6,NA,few,TGTGCCAGCAGTCCCGGTTATAATTCACCCCTCCACTTT,CASSPGYNSPLHF
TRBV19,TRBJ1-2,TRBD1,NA,TGTGCCAGTAGTACCCGCCGACAGGGTCGGGGCGGCTACACCTTC,CASSTRRQGRGGYTF
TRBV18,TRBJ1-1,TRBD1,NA,TGTGCCAGCTCAGGACAGGGAAACACTGAAGCTTTCTTT,CASSGQGNTEAFF
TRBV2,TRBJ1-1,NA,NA,TGTGCCAGCAGTGTTATTCCCACCCTGGCAGAAGCTTTCTTT,CASSVIPTLAEAFF
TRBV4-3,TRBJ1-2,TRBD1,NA,TGCGCCAGCAGCCTGCTACACCGGGACAGGGATAACTATGGCTACACCTTC,CASSLLHRDRDNYGYTF
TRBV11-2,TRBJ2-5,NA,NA,TGTGCCAGCAGCCGACGCCCCGGGATACAAGAGACCCAGTACTTC,CASSRRPGIQETQYF
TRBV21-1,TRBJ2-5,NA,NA,TGTGCCAGCAGCGCGTGCCCAACCCAGTACTTC,CASSACPTQYF
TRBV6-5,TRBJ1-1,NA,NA,TGTGCCAGCAGTTTGGGAGTAATTACGACTGAAGCTTTCTTT,CASSLGVITTEAFF
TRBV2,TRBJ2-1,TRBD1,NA,TGTGCCAGCAGTGATCCCAGGGGGCTAAATGAGCAGTTCTTC,CASSDPRGLNEQFF
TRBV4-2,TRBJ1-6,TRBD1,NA,TGTGCCAGCAGCCAGACAGGGGGCAATGACTCACCCCTCCACTTT,CASSQTGGNDSPLHF
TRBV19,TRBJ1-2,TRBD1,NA,TGTGCCAGTAGTATATTTTGGGACAGGGCGACTAACTATGGCTACACCTTC,CASSIFWDRATNYGYTF
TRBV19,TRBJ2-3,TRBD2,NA,TGTGCCAGTAGTAGGCGACTAGCGGGAGGAGGCACAGATACGCAGTATTTT,CASSRRLAGGGTDTQYF
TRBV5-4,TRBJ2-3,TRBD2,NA,TGTGCCAGCAGCTTGGGACTAGCGGGAGTAACAGATACGCAGTATTTT,CASSLGLAGVTDTQYF
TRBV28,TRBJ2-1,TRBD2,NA,TGTGCCAGCAGTTCCGCCCGGGAGGTCTACAATGAGCAGTTCTTC,CASSSAREVYNEQFF
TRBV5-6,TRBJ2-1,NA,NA,TGTGCCAGCAGCTTCCGAGGCCCTGAGCAGTTCTTC,CASSFRGPEQFF
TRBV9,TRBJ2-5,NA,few,TGTGCCAGCAGCGTAGGACTATTAGAGACCCAGTACTTC,CASSVGLLETQYF
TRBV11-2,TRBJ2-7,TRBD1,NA,TGTGCCAGCAGCCGACAGGGGGCGCGTGACTACGAGCAGTACTTC,CASSRQGARDYEQYF
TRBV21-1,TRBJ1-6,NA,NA,TGTGCCAGCAGAGACAGGGCATACAATTCACCCCTCCACTTT,CASRDRAYNSPLHF
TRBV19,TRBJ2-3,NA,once,TGTGCCAGTAGGAGTGGGCGGGCTAGCACAGATACGCAGTATTTT,CASRSGRASTDTQYF
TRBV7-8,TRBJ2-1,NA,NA,TGTGCCAGCAGCTTAGCGTCGGCTAGCGTATACCTTTACAATGAGCAGTTCTTC,CASSLASASVYLYNEQFF
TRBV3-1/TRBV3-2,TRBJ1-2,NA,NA,TGTGCCAGCAGCCAAGATGGGGGGATGCTTGGCTACACCTTC,CASSQDGGMLGYTF
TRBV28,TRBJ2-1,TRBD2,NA,TGTGCCAGCAGTTTAAAAATACTAGCGGGACTTCACAATGAGCAGTTCTTC,CASSLKILAGLHNEQFF
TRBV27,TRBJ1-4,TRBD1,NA,TGTGCCAGCAGTCCTGGACAGGGGATTCCCTTTCGTGTGGAAAAACTGTTTTTT,CASSPGQGIPFRVEKLFF
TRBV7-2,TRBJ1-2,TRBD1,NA,TGTGCCAGCAGCCTAAGACAGGGGGCGAGTGGCTACACCTTC,CASSLRQGASGYTF
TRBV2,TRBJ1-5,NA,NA,TGTGCCAGCAGTAAAGGACAGCCCGCCGAAGATCAGCCCCAGCATTTT,CASSKGQPAEDQPQHF
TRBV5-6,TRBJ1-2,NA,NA,TGTGCCAGCAGCTTACGGTTTCAGGGCCCCTATGGCTACACCTTC,CASSLRFQGPYGYTF
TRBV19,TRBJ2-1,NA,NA,TGTGCCAGTAGTGTCCCTCAGGGAAATGAGCAGTTCTTC,CASSVPQGNEQFF
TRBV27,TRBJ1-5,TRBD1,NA,TGTGCCAGCAGTTTATTGGGCGCAGGGGGATTTCAGCCCCAGCATTTT,CASSLLGAGGFQPQHF
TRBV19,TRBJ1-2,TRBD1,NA,TGTGCCAGTAGTTCACAGGGGCCCTACACCTTC,CASSSQGPYTF
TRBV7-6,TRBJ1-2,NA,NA,TGTGCCAGCAGCCCTGGGGACACTGGCTACACCTTC,CASSPGDTGYTF
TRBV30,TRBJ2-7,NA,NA,TGTGCCTGGTCTAGCTTAGCGGACTACGAGCAGTACTTC,CAWSSLADYEQYF
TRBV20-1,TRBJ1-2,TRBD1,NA,TGCAGTGCTAGTAGTCCAGGGGGCAATCGGCATGGCTACACCTTC,CSASSPGGNRHGYTF
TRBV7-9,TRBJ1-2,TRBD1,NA,TGTGCCAGCAGCTTCTCCGGACAGGGAATTGGAGGCTACACCTTC,CASSFSGQGIGGYTF